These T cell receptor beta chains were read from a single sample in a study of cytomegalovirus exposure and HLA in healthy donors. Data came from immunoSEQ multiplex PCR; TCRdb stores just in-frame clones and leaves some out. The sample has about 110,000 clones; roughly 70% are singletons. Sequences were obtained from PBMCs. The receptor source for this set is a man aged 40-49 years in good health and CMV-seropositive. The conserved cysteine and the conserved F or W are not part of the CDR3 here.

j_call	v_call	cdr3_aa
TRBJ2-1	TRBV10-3	AISDPHSAAYNNEQF
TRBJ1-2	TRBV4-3	ASSLGGEYYGYT
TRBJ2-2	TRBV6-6	ATRFGTGELF
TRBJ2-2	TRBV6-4	ASSGEAGSNTGELF
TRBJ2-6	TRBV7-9	ASLRQGTGANVLT
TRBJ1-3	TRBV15	ATSRDLSSGNTIY
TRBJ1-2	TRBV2	ASSVGTVYGYT
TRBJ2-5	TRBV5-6	ASSLEGATGETQY
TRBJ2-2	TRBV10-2	ASSATDTTGELF
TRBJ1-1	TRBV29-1	SVEGGGRGTEAF
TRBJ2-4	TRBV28	ASRTDRGAKNIQY
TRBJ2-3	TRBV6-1	ASSDLAGGPDTQY
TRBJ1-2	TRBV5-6	ASSSGIGYGYT
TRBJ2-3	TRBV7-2	ASSLVGSDTQY
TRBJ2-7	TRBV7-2	ASSLLAGGPYEQY
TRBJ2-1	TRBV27	ASSSRTGLVQQF
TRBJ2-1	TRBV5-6	ASSLSAYEQF
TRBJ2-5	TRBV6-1	ASSEVGTGGKEAQY
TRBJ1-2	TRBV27	ASSLTRTGGWYGYT